This paragraph covers one TCR beta chain sequence. No antigen is known for it. Base quality data are lacking; no much larger clone is found one base away. The record originates from a study of shared clonotypes between healthy human individuals (dated by TCRdb to the early 2020s). The study in broad terms: A few men and a couple of women, aged 18 to 49 years, made up the cohort. For each donor, three plates each were used for CD4 naive and CD4 memory, two plates were used for CD8 naive, and one plate was used for CD8 memory. To estimate repertoire size and how much clonotype sharing occurs between individuals, the study deeply sequenced the blood TCR repertoires of several healthy adults. Different laboratories and diverse techniques were used to prepare libraries and sequence TCR repertoires, to increase sequencing depth and limit assay-specific biases. Per donor, leukapheresis produced somewhere between about 0.85 and 8.9 billion PBMCs. Beyond this particular receptor, the publication reports: Sharing across a few donors was observed for about 5% of naive CD4, 3% to 3.5% of naive CD8, about 2.3% of memory CD4, and around 0.44% of memory CD8 clonotypes. Estimated clonotype richness was generally larger for naive than for memory subsets. Higher generation probabilities were observed for clonotypes shared by all four sorted-subset donors than for non-shared clonotypes. Even with the large sequencing depth, rarefaction of the sorted-subset datasets indicated that sequencing was incomplete. The small number of donors limited the genetic and exposure-history diversity represented. Pairwise subsampling indicated that sequencing depth was expected to affect the degree of clonotype sharing among donors. Sampling was limited to blood, and TCR repertoires in tissue likely differ from TCR repertoires in blood.

TCR CDR3 regions were amplified from genomic DNA by multiplex PCR using the deep immunoSEQ assay. Extracted genomic DNA from each cell subset was distributed evenly across all wells of several immunoSEQ 96-well plates, and each plate was treated as a replicate. For sorted subsets, each replicate PCR was loaded with approximately 0.2 ug genomic DNA, equivalent to some 27,000 T cell genomes. Purified libraries were quantified with a Qubit 3.0 fluorometer, sized on a Bioanalyzer 2100, and re-quantified with the KAPA Library Quantification kit. Every immunoSEQ 96-well plate was sequenced on a separate single-read 150-cycle Illumina NextSeq 550 flow cell. From the authors' description of their analysis: Because the immunoSEQ output held only junctional sequences and lacked quality scores, the filtering could not match the filtering applied to full-length reads. Sequences were annotated with PyIR, a Python wrapper for IgBLAST v1.9, and V/J genes and CDR3 were assigned using IMGT germline references. Reads with weak V/J assignments (E-value above 1e-6), missing CDR3, stop codons, out-of-frame junctions, or ambiguous translated residues were removed. V3J clonotypes were defined by identical inferred V gene, J gene, and CDR3 amino acid sequence. Percentage overlap between repertoires was calculated by dividing the number of shared unique clonotypes by the size of the smaller repertoire. Repertoire richness was assessed with RTK rarefaction, the Chao1 estimator, and Recon v2.1 estimates of unobserved clonotypes. OLGA was used to compute generation probabilities for all TCRbeta clonotypes that the gDNA method yielded from a few donors. The table was pulled from immuneACCESS by TCRdb, which kept in-frame rearrangements only. Such tables lose some clones; where checked, under half of the loss comes from unresolved V genes, and the rest has no known cause. For V, J and clone size, that table is used; D and trimming come from the DNA. The sample profile shows more than 2,000,000 clones; 85% to 95% of them were found once. Under 0.45% of the sample comes from the top ten.

Donors were healthy HIV-negative adults with no recently reported acute infections or vaccinations. All donors were Caucasian adults living in Nashville, Tennessee, USA. CD4+ T cells were enriched by magnetic negative selection; naive cells were then positively selected on CD45RA, and the negative fraction formed the memory subset. Blood was obtained by leukapheresis, after which PBMCs were separated by Ficoll-Histopaque density gradient centrifugation and cryopreserved in liquid nitrogen vapor phase. Analytical flow cytometry was used to check the purity and quantity of each magnetically sorted T cell population. Each sorted fraction had its genomic DNA isolated and then quantified by UV absorbance on a Nanodrop 2000c. From its cysteine to its phenylalanine, the CDR3 spans 15 amino acids. Only CDR3 DNA remains: 45 bases, in frame from the first base. After removal of 0 bases from V and 5 bases from J, the junction retains 3 bases not matched to a gene. In the germline V gene, CDR1 corresponds to ENHRY and CDR2 to SYGVKD.

This chain joins TRBV10-3 to TRBJ2-1, with 8 bases in between that match TRBD2. This receptor was obtained from a man aged 18 to 29 in good health. Some clones in this sample may be carry-over from other donors' samples. Sequencing was performed on naive CD4+ T cells from PBMCs. This sample's cell subset or site label indicates: CD45RA+ positively selected. Here is the DNA: TGTGCCATCAGTGAGTCTGGCGGGAGGCACAATGAGCAGTTCTTC. Its coded protein is CAISESGGRHNEQFF.